Listed here are 21 T cell receptor beta chains from one sample, sequenced in a study of response to subunit inactivated influenza vaccine. TCRdb re-analysed the RT-PCR reads in MiXCR, keeping a single row per CDR3 protein. This sample has fewer than 350,000 distinct CDR3 sequences, with just over 20% found just once. The sequencing used PBMCs from blood, collected less than 22 months after vaccination. The receptors stem from a man aged 45-69 years who received an inactivated influenza vaccine.

The chain carries TRBV11-1 and TRBJ2-1; TRBD1 agrees at 9 bases. Trimming took 8 bases from V and 8 from J; bases not matched to a gene: 13. This CDR3 has 15 amino acids. The V gene's germline CDR1 is SGHAT and CDR2 FQDESV (reference sequence). The CDR3 is CASLGRQGELDEQFF. CDR3 DNA: TGTGCCAGCCTGGGAAGACAGGGGGAGTTGGATGAGCAGTTCTTC.

The chain is built from TRBV6-2 or TRBV6-3 and TRBJ2-1; D ambiguous. Trimming stripped 5 bases from V and 10 bases from J, with 9 bases between. Germline CDR1 is MNHEY and CDR2 is SVGEGT. There are 11 residues in the CDR3. The CDR3 here is CASSRTSEQFF. For the CDR3, the DNA is TGTGCCAGCAGTAGGACCTCGGAGCAGTTCTTC.

This clonotype occurred many times. The chain combines TRBV6-1 with TRBJ1-5, with D tentatively TRBD1 (5 bases). CDR1 MNHNS and CDR2 SASEGT come from the germline V gene. The ends were cut back, 2 bases at V and 7 bases at J, with 12 bases in the middle. The CDR3 sequence is 14 residues long. The CDR3 DNA follows: TGTGCCAGCAGTGAACAGGGAGGTAGACAGCCCCAGCATTTT. Protein: CASSEQGGRQPQHF.

This clonotype was seen at least ten times. The J gene is TRBJ1-2, the V gene TRBV4-3, with D unresolved. This CDR3 region has 15 residues. Germline loops: CDR1 LGHNA, CDR2 YSLEER. V was clipped by 0 bases and J by 0 bases, with 8 bases between them. CDR3 region: CASSQEGWPNYGYTF. CDR3 nucleotides: TGCGCCAGCAGCCAAGAGGGTTGGCCTAACTATGGCTACACCTTC.

This clonotype was detected ten times or more. V is TRBV24-1 and J is TRBJ1-2; no definite D call. The CDR3 sequence is 12 residues long. Germline-derived CDR1 and CDR2 are KGHDR and SFDVKD. V gave up 4 bases and J gave up 8 bases, with 10 bases separating them. The CDR3 nucleotides read TGTGCCACCAGTGACACCCGTTTCGGCTACACCTTC. Protein sequence: CATSDTRFGYTF.

The chain recombines TRBV19 with TRBJ1-5, with D perhaps matching TRBD1 (6 bases). This CDR3 spans 12 amino acids. Germline V lookup: CDR1 LNHDA, CDR2 SQIVND (reference sequence). The ends were cut back, 7 bases at V and 5 bases at J, with 9 bases in the middle. CDR3 nucleotides: TGTGCCAGTAACGGGGGCGATCAGCCCCAGCATTTT. Its translation: CASNGGDQPQHF.

The chain uses TRBV5-6 and TRBJ2-5, with D hard to call. This CDR3 spans 14 amino acids. The germline V and J ends were trimmed by 4 bases and 5 bases, with 15 bases remaining between them. Germline-derived CDR1 and CDR2 are SGHDT and YYEEEE. CDR3 DNA: TGTGCCAGCAGCCAGACCCTTTTCTGGGAGACCCAGTACTTC. Residues: CASSQTLFWETQYF.

The chain links TRBV20-1 to TRBJ1-2; D remains ambiguous. CDR3 length equals 13 residues. The V end lost 1 base, the J end lost 4 bases, and 10 bases lay between the germline ends. Germline V gives CDR1 DFQATT, CDR2 SNEGSKA (reference sequence). CDR3 in DNA: TGCAGTGCTAGAGGATCAGCCGGCTATGGCTACACCTTC. It codes for CSARGSAGYGYTF.

The chain uses TRBV28 and TRBJ1-2, with D perhaps TRBD1 (6 bases). CDR1 and CDR2 (germline): MDHEN, SYDVKM. This CDR3 has 14 amino acids. The V end was cut by 10 bases, the J end by 0 bases, with 15 bases between. CDR3 sequence reads: CATTGTPSNYGYTF. The CDR3 DNA follows: TGTGCCACCACCGGGACACCTTCTAACTATGGCTACACCTTC.

A few counts support this clonotype. The CDR3 region has the DNA TGTGCCAGCACCGGGACGCCGGGGTCCTACGAGCAGTACTTC. Its translation is CASTGTPGSYEQYF. The rearrangement joins TRBV12-3 or TRBV12-4 to TRBJ2-7; D may be TRBD1 or TRBD2 (5 bases each). This CDR3 comprises 14 residues. The V gene lost 7 bases and the J gene lost 1 base, with 14 bases spanning the gap.

The chain is built from TRBV25-1 and TRBJ1-5; weak D call: TRBD1 (5 bases). The V gene's germline CDR1 is MGHDK and CDR2 SYGVNS. V shed 3 bases and J shed 1 base, with 10 bases lying between them. This CDR3 has 15 residues. The CDR3 DNA follows: TGTGCCAGCAGTGACGGGACGGTCAGCAATCAGCCCCAGCATTTT. Translating gives CASSDGTVSNQPQHF.

V is TRBV6-5 and J is TRBJ2-2, with a possible D match to TRBD1 (6 bases). This CDR3 is built from 18 residues. V lost 0 bases to trimming and J lost 2 bases, with 16 bases between them. The germline CDR1 and CDR2 sequences are MNHEY and SVGAGI. Here the CDR3 reads CASSYSESTGKNTGELFF. CDR3 nucleotides: TGTGCCAGCAGTTACTCGGAATCTACAGGGAAAAACACCGGGGAGCTGTTTTTT.

There are a few counts of this clonotype. This chain connects TRBV30 to TRBJ1-5, with D tentatively TRBD1 (5 bases). Germline V gives CDR1 GTSNPN, CDR2 SVGIG (reference sequence). Trimming stripped 2 bases from V and 7 bases from J, with 12 bases between. This CDR3 region has 13 residues. Here the CDR3 reads CAWSLGASQPQHF. The DNA of the CDR3 is TGTGCCTGGAGTCTCGGGGCTAGCCAGCCCCAGCATTTT.

This clonotype was counted a few times. The genes are TRBV20-1 and TRBJ1-1; no definite D call. V was pared by 2 bases and J by 6 bases, with 7 bases between. This CDR3 is 11 amino acids long. Germline loops: CDR1 DFQATT, CDR2 SNEGSKA (reference sequence). CDR3 sequence reads: CSARRDSEAFF. As DNA, the CDR3 is TGCAGTGCTAGACGTGACTCTGAAGCTTTCTTT.

Ten or more counts support this clonotype. The V gene is TRBV7-2, the J gene TRBJ1-5, with D possibly being TRBD1 (6 bases). Germline lookup yields CDR1 SGHTA and CDR2 FQGNSA. The CDR3 runs 15 residues. The V and J ends lost 1 base and 3 bases respectively, with 10 bases between them. In nucleotides, the CDR3 is TGTGCCAGCAGCTTAGGATGGGACACCAATCAGCCCCAGCATTTT. Its translation: CASSLGWDTNQPQHF.

The rearrangement joins TRBV11-2 to TRBJ2-5, with a possible D match to TRBD2 (6 bases). Deletions cut 0 bases from V and 2 bases from J, with 19 bases between. The CDR3 contains 18 residues. Germline-derived CDR1 and CDR2 are SGHAT and FQNNGV. CDR3 in amino acids: CASSLDFSWGEVQETQYF. The CDR3 nucleotides are TGTGCCAGCAGCTTAGACTTTTCGTGGGGGGAGGTACAAGAGACCCAGTACTTC.

This clonotype was seen many times. V and J are TRBV18 and TRBJ1-1; 9 nucleotides match TRBD1. Losses at the gene ends were 8 bases for V and 1 base for J; bases not matched to a gene: 5. Germline V gives CDR1 KGHSH, CDR2 LQKENI. The CDR3 spans 14 residues. CDR3 DNA sequence: TGTGCCAGCAGCCCGGGACAGGGGAACACTGAAGCTTTCTTT. Amino acid sequence: CASSPGQGNTEAFF.

Concerning this clonotype itself: A much larger clone differs by one base, so this may be a read error. The gene calls are TRBV10-3 and TRBJ1-4; tentatively, D is TRBD1 (5 bases). Germline assignment: CDR1 ENHRY and CDR2 SYGVKD. V was pared by 2 bases and J by 12 bases, with 13 bases between. This CDR3 region has 13 residues. CDR3 in amino acids: CAISEPFREELFF. The CDR3 nucleotides are TGTGCCATCAGTGAGCCCTTCAGGGAAGAACTGTTTTTT.

V usage is TRBV5-6 and J usage is TRBJ1-1, with 7 bases identical to TRBD1. The CDR3 length is 14 residues. In germline, CDR1 is SGHDT, CDR2 YYEEEE. With V trimmed by 4 bases and J by 4 bases, 7 bases remained unmatched. The CDR3 bases are TGTGCCAGCAGCACTTTGACAGGGTCCACTGAAGCTTTCTTT. Translated: CASSTLTGSTEAFF.

The chain employs TRBV7-8 and TRBJ2-3; 8 positions match TRBD1. Per germline, CDR1 SGHVS and CDR2 FQNEAQ. V lost 5 bases and J lost 4; bases outside the gene matches: 5. There are 14 residues in the CDR3. The DNA of the CDR3 is TGTGCCAGCAGCGGAGGACAGGGTGCAGATACGCAGTATTTT. It encodes CASSGGQGADTQYF.

This chain uses TRBV5-6 with TRBJ2-1; D ambiguous. The ends were cut back, 2 bases at V and 6 bases at J, with 3 bases in the middle. The V gene's germline CDR1 is SGHDT and CDR2 YYEEEE. The CDR3 length is 11 residues. CDR3 in amino acids: CASSFSNEQFF. DNA of the CDR3: TGTGCCAGCAGCTTTTCCAATGAGCAGTTCTTC.